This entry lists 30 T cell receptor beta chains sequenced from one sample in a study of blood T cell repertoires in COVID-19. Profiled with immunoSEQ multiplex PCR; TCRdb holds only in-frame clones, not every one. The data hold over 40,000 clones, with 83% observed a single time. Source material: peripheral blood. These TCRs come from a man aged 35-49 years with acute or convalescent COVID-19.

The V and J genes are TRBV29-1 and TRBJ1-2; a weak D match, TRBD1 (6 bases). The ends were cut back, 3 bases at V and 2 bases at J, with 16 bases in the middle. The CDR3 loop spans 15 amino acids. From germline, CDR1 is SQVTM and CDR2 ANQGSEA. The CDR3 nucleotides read TGCAGCGTTGAGAGTCGTGGGGGCGAGAACTATGGCTACACCTTC. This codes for CSVESRGGENYGYTF.

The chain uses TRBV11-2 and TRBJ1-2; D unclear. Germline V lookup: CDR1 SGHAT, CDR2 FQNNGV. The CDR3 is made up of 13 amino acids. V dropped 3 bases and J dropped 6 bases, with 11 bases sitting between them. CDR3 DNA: TGTGCCAGCAGCTTTAGTAGGGAGGATGGCTACACCTTC. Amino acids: CASSFSREDGYTF.

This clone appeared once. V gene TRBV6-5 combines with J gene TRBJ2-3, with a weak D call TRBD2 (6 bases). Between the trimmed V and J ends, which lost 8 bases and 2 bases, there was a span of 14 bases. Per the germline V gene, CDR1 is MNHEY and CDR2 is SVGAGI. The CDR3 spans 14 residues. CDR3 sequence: CASRLGAPTDTQYF. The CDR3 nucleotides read TGTGCCAGCCGACTAGGGGCTCCCACAGATACGCAGTATTTT.

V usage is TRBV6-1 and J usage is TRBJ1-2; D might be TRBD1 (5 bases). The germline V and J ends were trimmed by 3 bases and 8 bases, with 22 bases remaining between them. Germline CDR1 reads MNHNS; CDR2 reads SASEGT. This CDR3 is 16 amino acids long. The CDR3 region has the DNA TGTGCCAGCAGTGATTCGGCAGGGCTACCCATGAGCGGCTACACCTTC. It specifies CASSDSAGLPMSGYTF.

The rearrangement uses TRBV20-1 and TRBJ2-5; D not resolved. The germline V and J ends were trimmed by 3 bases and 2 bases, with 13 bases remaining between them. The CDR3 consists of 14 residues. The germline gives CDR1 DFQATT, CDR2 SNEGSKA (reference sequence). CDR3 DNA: TGCAGTGCTAGTAAGGTGGGCGTTCAAGAGACCCAGTACTTC. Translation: CSASKVGVQETQYF.

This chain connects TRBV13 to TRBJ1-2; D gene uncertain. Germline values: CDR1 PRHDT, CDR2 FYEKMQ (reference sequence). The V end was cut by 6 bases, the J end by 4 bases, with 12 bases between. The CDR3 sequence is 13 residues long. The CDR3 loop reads CASRLGLSYGYTF. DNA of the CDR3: TGTGCCAGCAGATTGGGCCTGTCCTATGGCTACACCTTC.

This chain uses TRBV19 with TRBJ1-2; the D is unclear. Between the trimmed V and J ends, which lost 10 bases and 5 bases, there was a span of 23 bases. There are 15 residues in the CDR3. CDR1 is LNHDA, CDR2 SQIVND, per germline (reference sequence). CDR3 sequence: CAIFDPGAQPYGYTF. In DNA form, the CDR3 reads TGTGCCATCTTTGATCCCGGAGCCCAACCTTATGGCTACACCTTC.

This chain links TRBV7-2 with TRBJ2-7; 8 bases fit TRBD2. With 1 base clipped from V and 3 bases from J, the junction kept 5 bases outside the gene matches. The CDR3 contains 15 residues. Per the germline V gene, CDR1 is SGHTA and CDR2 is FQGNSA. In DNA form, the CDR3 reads TGTGCCAGCAGCTTAGATGGCGGGGGGTTCTACGAGCAGTACGTC. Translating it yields CASSLDGGGFYEQYV.

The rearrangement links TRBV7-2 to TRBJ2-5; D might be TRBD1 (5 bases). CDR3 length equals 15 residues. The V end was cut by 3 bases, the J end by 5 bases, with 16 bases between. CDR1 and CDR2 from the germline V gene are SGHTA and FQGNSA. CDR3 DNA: TGTGCCAGCAGCTTTATCCAGGGCATACGGGAGACCCAGTACTTC. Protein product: CASSFIQGIRETQYF.

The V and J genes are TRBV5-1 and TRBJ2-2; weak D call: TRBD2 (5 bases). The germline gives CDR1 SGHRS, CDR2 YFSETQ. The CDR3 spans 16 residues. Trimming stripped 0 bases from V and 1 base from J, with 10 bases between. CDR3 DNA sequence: TGCGCCAGCAGCTTGGTGACTACCCTGAACACCGGGGAGCTGTTTTTT. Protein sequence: CASSLVTTLNTGELFF.

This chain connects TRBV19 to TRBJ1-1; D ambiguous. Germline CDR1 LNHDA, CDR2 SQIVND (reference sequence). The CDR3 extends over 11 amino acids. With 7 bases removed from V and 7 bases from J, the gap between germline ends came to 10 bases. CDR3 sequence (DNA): TGTGCCAGTAACCGGGTTGGTGAAGCTTTCTTT. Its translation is CASNRVGEAFF.

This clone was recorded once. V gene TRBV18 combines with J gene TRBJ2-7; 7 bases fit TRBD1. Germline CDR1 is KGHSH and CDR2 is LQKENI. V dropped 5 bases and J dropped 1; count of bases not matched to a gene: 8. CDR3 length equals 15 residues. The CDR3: CASSVDRTRSYEQYF. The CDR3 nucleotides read TGTGCCAGCTCAGTGGACAGGACCAGATCCTACGAGCAGTACTTC.

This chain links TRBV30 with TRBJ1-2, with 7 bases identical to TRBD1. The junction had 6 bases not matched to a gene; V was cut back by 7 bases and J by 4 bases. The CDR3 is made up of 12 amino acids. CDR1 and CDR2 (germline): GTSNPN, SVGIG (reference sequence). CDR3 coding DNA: TGTGCCTCAGGCCGGGACAGCTATGGCTACACCTTC. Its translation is CASGRDSYGYTF.

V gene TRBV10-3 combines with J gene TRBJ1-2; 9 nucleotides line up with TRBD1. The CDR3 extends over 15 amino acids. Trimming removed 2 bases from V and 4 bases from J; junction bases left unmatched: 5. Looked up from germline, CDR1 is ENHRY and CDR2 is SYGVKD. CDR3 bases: TGTGCCATCAGTGAGACGGGACAGGGTGCCTATGGCTACACCTTC. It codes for CAISETGQGAYGYTF.

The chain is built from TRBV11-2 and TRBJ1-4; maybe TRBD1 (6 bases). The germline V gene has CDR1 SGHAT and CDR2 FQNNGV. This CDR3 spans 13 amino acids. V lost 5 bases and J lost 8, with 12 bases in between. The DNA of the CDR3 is TGTGCCAGCAGCCCCCAGGGGTGGGAAAAACTGTTTTTT. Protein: CASSPQGWEKLFF.

The CDR3 spells CASSMGTADGYTF. The DNA of the CDR3 is TGCGCCAGCAGCATGGGGACAGCAGATGGCTACACCTTC. The chain joins TRBV5-1 to TRBJ1-2, with TRBD1 identical over 7 bases. The trim removed 4 bases at V and 6 bases at J, leaving 6 bases unmatched. CDR1 and CDR2 from the germline V gene are SGHRS and YFSETQ. This CDR3 comprises 13 residues. The whole variable domain, remainder taken from reference TRBV5-1 and TRBJ1-2, is KAGVTQTPRYLIKTRGQQVTLSCSPISGHRSVSWYQQTPGQGLQFLFEYFSETQRNKGNFPGRFSGRQFSNSRSEMNVSTLELGDSALYLCASSMGTADGYTFGSGTRLTVV.

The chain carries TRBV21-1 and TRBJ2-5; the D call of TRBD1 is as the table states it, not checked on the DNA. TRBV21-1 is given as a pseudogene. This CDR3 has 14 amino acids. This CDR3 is CASSRDKPQETQYF. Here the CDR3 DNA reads TGTGCCAGCAGCAGGGACAAACCTCAAGAGACCCAGTACTTC.

The CDR3 DNA reads TGTGCCAGCAGTTTCGGGAGCCCAGATACGCAGTATTTT. Translating it yields CASSFGSPDTQYF. The chain carries TRBV27 and TRBJ2-3; tentatively, D is TRBD2 (6 bases). Germline V CDR1 and CDR2: MNHEY, SMNVEV (reference sequence). The CDR3 extends over 13 amino acids. The V gene lost 3 bases and the J gene lost 4 bases, with 8 bases spanning the gap.

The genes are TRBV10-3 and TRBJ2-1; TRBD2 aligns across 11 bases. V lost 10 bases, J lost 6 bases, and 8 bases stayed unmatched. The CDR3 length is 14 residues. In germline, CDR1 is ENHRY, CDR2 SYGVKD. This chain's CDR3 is CATTTSGKTNEQFF. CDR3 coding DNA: TGTGCCACTACGACTAGCGGGAAAACCAATGAGCAGTTCTTC.

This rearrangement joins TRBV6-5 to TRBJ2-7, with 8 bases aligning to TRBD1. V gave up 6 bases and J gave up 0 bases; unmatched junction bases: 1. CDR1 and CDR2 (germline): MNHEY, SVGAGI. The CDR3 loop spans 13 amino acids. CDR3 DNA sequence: TGTGCCAGCAGGGGACAGGACTCCTACGAGCAGTACTTC. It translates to CASRGQDSYEQYF.

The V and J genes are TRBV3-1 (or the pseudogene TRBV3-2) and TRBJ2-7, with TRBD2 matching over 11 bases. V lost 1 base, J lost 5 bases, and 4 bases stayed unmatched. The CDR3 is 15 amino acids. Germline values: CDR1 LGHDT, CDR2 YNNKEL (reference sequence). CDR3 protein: CASSQASSGRNEQYF. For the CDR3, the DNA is TGTGCCAGCAGCCAAGCGTCTAGCGGGAGGAACGAGCAGTACTTC.

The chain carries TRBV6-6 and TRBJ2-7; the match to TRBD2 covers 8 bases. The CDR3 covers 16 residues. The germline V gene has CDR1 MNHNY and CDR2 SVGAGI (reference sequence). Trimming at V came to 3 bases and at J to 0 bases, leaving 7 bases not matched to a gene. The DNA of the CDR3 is TGTGCCAGCAGTTATAAGCGTACTAGCGGCTCCTACGAGCAGTACTTC. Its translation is CASSYKRTSGSYEQYF.

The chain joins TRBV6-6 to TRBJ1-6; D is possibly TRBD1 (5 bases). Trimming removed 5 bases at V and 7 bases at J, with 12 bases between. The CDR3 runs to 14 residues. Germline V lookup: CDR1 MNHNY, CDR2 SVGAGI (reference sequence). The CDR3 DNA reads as TGTGCCAGCAGTCACAGGAGGGAGAATTCACCCCTCCACTTT. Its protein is CASSHRRENSPLHF.

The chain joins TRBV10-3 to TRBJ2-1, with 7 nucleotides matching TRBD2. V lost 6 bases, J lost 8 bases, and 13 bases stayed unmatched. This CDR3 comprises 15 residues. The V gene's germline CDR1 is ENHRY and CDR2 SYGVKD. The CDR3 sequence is CAIRSGTERSDEQFF. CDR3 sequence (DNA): TGTGCCATCAGGAGCGGGACCGAAAGGTCTGATGAGCAGTTCTTC.

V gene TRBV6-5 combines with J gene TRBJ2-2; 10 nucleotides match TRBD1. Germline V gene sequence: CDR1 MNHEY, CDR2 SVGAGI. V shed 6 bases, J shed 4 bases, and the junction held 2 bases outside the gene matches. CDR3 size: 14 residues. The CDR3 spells CASRRTGGTGELFF. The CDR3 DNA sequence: TGTGCCAGCAGGAGGACAGGGGGCACCGGGGAGCTGTTTTTT.

CDR3: CASSPGLFEFSEQYF. The CDR3 DNA is TGTGCCAGCTCACCAGGCCTGTTCGAATTCTCCGAGCAGTACTTC. V gene TRBV18 combines with J gene TRBJ2-7; D remains ambiguous. This CDR3 region has 15 residues. Germline CDR1 and CDR2: KGHSH and LQKENI. V lost 2 bases and J 6 bases, leaving 17 bases between the germline ends.

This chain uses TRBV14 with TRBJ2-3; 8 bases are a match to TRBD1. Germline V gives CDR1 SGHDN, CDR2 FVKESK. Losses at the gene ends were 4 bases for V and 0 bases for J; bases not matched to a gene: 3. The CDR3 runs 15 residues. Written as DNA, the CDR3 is TGTGCCAGCAGCCGGACAGGGAAAAGCACAGATACGCAGTATTTT. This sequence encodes CASSRTGKSTDTQYF.

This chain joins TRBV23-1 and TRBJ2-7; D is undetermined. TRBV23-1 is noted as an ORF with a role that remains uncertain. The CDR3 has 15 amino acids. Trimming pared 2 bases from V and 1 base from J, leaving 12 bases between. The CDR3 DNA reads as TGCGCCAGCAGTCAAGCGGATGGCAGATCCTACGAGCAGTACGTC. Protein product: CASSQADGRSYEQYV.

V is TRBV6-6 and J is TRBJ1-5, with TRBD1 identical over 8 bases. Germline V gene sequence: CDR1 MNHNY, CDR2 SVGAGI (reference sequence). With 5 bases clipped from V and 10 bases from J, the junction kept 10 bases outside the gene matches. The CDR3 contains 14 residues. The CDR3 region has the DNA TGTGCCAGCAGTGCGACAGGGGATAATCGACCCCAGCATTTT. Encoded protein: CASSATGDNRPQHF.

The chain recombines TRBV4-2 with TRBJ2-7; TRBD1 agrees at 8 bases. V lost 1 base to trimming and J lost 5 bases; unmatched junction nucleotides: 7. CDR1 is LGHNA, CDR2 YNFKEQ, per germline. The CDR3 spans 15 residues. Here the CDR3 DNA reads TGTGCCAGCAGCCAAGCGGGGGCAGGGGGCAACGAGCAGTACTTC. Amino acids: CASSQAGAGGNEQYF.